This TCR beta chain originates from a study of tumor-infiltrating lymphocytes in primary liver carcinoma (dated by TCRdb to about 2017). Study-wide context: Surgical resection was performed in China between 2015 and 2016 on about 5 patients with histopathologically diagnosed primary liver carcinoma. Repertoires from technical replicates were highly reproducible, with mean shared-clone rates approximately 0.92 and correlation coefficients above 0.95. The five patients, three men and two women aged 30 to 69 years, had hepatocellular carcinoma (four) or combined HCC and intrahepatic cholangiocarcinoma (one). A total of 35 specimens from 5 patients, comprising some 25 tumor regions, 5 adjacent noncancerous liver tissues and 5 peripheral blood samples, were covered by TCRbeta repertoire sequencing. The tumors of the five patients were staged as T1-T3 N0M0, with maximum diameters ranging from roughly 4.2 to 10 cm. Each sample produced roughly 3.65 to 7.5 million productive TCRbeta reads, and read depth showed no significant difference between tissue types. Across five regions of each liver tumor, along with adjacent normal tissue and blood, the study brought together TCRbeta repertoire sequencing, expression microarrays and whole-exome sequencing.

Results the study describes overall, beyond this receptor: Bulk unsorted samples precluded comparing CD4+ and CD8+ T cell repertoires. Compared with blood, tumors had a significantly larger share of the repertoire taken up by the top 250 clones (p = 0.039). Consistent with antigen-driven expansion, pairs of tumor regions showed higher repertoire overlap (mean around 36%) than either tumor-adjacent pairs (approximately 17%) or tumor-blood pairs (approximately 14%). Because only the TCR beta chain was sequenced and unpaired alpha chains were not captured, true repertoire diversity is likely underestimated. With just a few patients in the study, the authors point out that the findings should be validated in a larger study.

The CDR3 numbers 13 residues from cysteine through phenylalanine. Of the read, only the CDR3 DNA is kept; its 39 bases are in frame from base 1. CDR1 and CDR2 (LGHNA, YNFKEQ) derive from the germline V gene. Blood RNA was extracted from unsorted whole blood using TRIzol reagent, and germline DNA was obtained with the DNeasy Blood & Tissue kit. Patients had chronic HBV infection and were treatment-naive at sampling. Before surgery, approximately 3.7 milliliters of peripheral blood were drawn into K2EDTA tubes. TCRbeta-specific cDNA was reverse-transcribed from roughly 500 ng total RNA using a constant-region primer and ProtoScript II reverse transcriptase. Construction of the TCRbeta libraries relied on three nested rounds of multiplex PCR, following a slightly modified ARM-PCR procedure. The first two PCR rounds used multiplex TRBV1-TRBV30 forward primers with a Cbeta reverse primer, each for approximately 11 cycles. Sample barcodes and Illumina adapters were attached in a final 25-cycle PCR using Deep VentR polymerase. Before sequencing, amplicons between 200 and 500 bp were purified from gel using a QIAquick gel extraction kit. An Illumina HiSeq 2500 was used to sequence the TCRbeta amplicons, generating 250-bp paired-end reads. The original methods were these. Trimmomatic v0.33 was used to quality-trim the reads, and FLASH v1.2.11 was used to merge paired reads so that full CDR3 sequences could be recovered. V, D and J germline segments were assigned to the rearranged TCRbeta sequences using MiGEC v1.2.1b. Clonotype statistics and Shannon-Wiener diversity indices were calculated with VDJtools v1.0.0. To cut down on sampling bias, every analysis after diversity analysis relied on just the 250 most abundant clonotypes from each sample. Clones were called with MiXCR by TCRdb after fastp trimmed the public reads at Q25, and only in-frame beta chains were retained. Here each entry gathers all rows of one CDR3 protein and keeps the most common genes and DNA. The V and J calls, along with clone size, are taken from TCRdb and not from the paper's own processing. Within this sample are about 320,000 distinct CDR3 sequences, with around three fifths of them counted one time only. The ten largest clones add up to approximately 17% of the sample.

Concerning this clonotype itself: There is no known antigen for this receptor. An end of the junction does not agree with germline; a read error may underlie this.

The rearrangement joined TRBV4-2 to TRBJ1-4, with no confidently assigned D gene. Sequencing was performed on peripheral blood. The sequence came from a woman aged 25 to 39 with primary liver carcinoma and hepatitis B virus infection. This receptor carries the CDR3 CANSQDRVAKLFF. The DNA is TGTGCCAACAGCCAAGATAGGGTGGCAAAACTGTTTTTT.